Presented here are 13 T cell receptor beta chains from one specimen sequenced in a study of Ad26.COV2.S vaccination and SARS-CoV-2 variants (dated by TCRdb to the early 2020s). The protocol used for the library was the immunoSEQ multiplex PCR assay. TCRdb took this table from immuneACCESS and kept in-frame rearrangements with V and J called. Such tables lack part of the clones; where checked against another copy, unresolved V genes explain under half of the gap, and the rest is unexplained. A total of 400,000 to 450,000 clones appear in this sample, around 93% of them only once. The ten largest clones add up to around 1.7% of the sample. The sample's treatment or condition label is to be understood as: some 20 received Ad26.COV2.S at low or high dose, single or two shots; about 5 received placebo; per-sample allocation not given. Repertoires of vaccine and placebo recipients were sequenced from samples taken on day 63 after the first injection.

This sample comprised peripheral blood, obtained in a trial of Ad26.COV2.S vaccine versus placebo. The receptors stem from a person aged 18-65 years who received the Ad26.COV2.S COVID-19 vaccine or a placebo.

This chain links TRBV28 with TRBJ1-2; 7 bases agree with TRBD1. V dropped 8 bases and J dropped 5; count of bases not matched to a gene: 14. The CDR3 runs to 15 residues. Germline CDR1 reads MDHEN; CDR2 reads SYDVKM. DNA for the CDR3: TGTGCCAGCGGGACCACAGGGACAGCATCGTATGGCTACACCTTC. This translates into CASGTTGTASYGYTF.

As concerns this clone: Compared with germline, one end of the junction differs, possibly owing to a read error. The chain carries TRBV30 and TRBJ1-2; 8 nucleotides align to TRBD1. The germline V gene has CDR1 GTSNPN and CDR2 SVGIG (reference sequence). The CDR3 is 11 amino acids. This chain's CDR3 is CAWSVPGTGCF. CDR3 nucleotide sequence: TGTGCCTGGAGTGTACCAGGGACAGGTTGCTTC.

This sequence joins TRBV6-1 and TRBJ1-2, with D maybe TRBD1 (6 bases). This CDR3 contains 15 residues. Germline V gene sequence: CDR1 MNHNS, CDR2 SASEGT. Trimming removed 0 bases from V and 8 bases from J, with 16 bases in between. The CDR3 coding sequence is TGTGCCAGCAGTGAAGCGCAGGGGAGTCCAGGGGGCTACACCTTC. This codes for CASSEAQGSPGGYTF.

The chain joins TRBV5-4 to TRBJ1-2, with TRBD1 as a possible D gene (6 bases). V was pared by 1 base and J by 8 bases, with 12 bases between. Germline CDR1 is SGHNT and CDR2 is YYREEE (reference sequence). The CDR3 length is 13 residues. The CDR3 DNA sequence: TGTGCCAGCAGCTTGTATGGGGGGCTCGGCTACACCTTC. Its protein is CASSLYGGLGYTF.

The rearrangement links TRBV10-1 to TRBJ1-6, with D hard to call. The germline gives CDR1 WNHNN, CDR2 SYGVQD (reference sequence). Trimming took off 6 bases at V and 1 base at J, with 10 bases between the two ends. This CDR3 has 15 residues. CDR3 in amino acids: CASSDELSYNSPLHF. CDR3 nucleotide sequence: TGCGCCAGCAGCGATGAATTATCCTATAATTCACCCCTCCACTTT.

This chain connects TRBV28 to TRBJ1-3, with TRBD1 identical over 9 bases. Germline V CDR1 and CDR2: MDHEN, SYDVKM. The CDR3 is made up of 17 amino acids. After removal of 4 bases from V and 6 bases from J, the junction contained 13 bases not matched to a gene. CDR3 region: CASSSRDREPLENTIYF. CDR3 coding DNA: TGTGCCAGCAGTTCCCGGGACAGGGAGCCCCTGGAAAACACCATATATTTT.

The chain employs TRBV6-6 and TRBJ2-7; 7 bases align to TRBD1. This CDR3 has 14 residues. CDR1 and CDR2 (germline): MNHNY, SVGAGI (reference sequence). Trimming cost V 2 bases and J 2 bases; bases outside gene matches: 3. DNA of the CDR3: TGTGCCAGCAGTTACAGGGGGCCGGCCTACGAGCAGTACTTC. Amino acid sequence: CASSYRGPAYEQYF.

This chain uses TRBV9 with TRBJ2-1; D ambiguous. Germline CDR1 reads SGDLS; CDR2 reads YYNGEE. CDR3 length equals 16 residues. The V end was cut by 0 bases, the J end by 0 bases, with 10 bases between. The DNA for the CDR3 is TGTGCCAGCAGCGTAGCTACGACGAACTCCTACAATGAGCAGTTCTTC. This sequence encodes CASSVATTNSYNEQFF. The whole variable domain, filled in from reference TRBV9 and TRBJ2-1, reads DSGVTQTPKHLITATGQRVTLRCSPRSGDLSVYWYQQSLDQGLQFLIQYYNGEERAKGNILERFSAQQFPDLHSELNLSSLELGDSALYFCASSVATTNSYNEQFFGPGTRLTVL.

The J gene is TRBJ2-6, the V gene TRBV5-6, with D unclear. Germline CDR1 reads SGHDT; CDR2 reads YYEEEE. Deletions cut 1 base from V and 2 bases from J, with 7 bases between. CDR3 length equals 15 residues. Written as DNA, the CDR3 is TGTGCCAGCAGCTTGAAGGTAACTGGGGCCAACGTCCTGACTTTC. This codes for CASSLKVTGANVLTF.

The CDR3 is CASSLGTGTGNIQYF. The CDR3, as DNA: TGTGCCAGCAGCTTAGGGACCGGGACAGGCAACATTCAGTACTTC. The chain has TRBV7-2 and TRBJ2-4; 8 bases are shared with TRBD1. Germline-derived CDR1 and CDR2 are SGHTA and FQGNSA. V gave up 1 base and J gave up 7 bases; unmatched junction bases: 6. This CDR3 spans 15 amino acids.

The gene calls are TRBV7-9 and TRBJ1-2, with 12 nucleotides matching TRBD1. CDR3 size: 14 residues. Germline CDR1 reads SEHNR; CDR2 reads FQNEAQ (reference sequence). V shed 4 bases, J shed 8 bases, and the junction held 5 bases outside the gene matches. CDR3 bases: TGTGCCAGCAGCTCAGCCGGGACAGGGGGCGGCTACACCTTC. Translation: CASSSAGTGGGYTF.

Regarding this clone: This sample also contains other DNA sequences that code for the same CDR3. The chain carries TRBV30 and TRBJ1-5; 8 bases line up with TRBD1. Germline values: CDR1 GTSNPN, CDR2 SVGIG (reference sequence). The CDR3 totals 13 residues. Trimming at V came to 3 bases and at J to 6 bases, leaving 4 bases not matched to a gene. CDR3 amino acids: CAWSQGAGQPQHF. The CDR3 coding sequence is TGTGCCTGGAGCCAGGGGGCCGGTCAGCCCCAGCATTTT.

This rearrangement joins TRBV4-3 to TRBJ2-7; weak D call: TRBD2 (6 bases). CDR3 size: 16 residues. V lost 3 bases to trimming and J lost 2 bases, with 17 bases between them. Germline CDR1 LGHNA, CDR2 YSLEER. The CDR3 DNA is TGCGCCAGCAGCCAGTTGGGCGGGGTTCCGACCTACGAGCAGTACTTC. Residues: CASSQLGGVPTYEQYF.